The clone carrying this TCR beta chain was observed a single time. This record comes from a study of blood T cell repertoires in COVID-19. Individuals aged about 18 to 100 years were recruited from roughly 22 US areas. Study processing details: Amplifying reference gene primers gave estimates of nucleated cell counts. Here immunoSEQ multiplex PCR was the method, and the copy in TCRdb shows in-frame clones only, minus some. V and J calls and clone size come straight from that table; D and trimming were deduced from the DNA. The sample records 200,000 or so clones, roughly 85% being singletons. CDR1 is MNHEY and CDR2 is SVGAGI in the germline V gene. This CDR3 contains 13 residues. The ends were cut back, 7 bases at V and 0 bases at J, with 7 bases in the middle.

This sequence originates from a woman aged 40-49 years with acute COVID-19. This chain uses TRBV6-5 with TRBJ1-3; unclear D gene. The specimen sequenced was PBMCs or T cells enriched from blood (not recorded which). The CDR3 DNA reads TGTGCCAGCACCCTGAGCTCTGGAAACACCATATATTTT. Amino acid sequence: CASTLSSGNTIYF.